This is a list of T cell receptor beta chains from one sample in a study of identical twins. TCRdb passed the 5' RACE reads through MiXCR, listing each CDR3 protein once. The sample has a few hundred thousand distinct CDR3 sequences, roughly an eighth seen once. These data also featured in a second study, about yellow fever vaccine responses in identical twins.

The sample was memory (CD45RO+) T cells sorted from blood. These receptor sequences come from a woman under 30 in good health. The CDR3 runs from the conserved cysteine through the conserved F or W. The D gene is left open where the match is weak. Clone size is given for some rows only: seen once, a few or many times, or a class if the clone is expanded.

CDR3 DNA	CDR3 protein	D gene	V gene	J gene	clone size
TGTGCCAGCAGCCTGGCGGGAGGTCGGGAAAACATTCAGTACTTC	CASSLAGGRENIQYF	TRBD2	TRBV12-3/TRBV12-4	TRBJ2-4	few
TGTGCCAGCAGTTTAAGCGGGGCCCAAGAGACCCAGTACTTC	CASSLSGAQETQYF	TRBD2	TRBV28	TRBJ2-5	few
TGTGCCATCAGTGGGAGGGAAACGGGCAATCAGCCCCAGCATTTT	CAISGRETGNQPQHF	NA	TRBV10-3	TRBJ1-5	few
TGTGCCAGCAGTTCCCCAACTAGGGACAGGTTGCCCGAGCAGTACTTC	CASSSPTRDRLPEQYF	TRBD1	TRBV27	TRBJ2-7	NA
TGTGCCAGCAGCCCCGGGCCTTCGAACAGGGGCTATGGCTACACCTTC	CASSPGPSNRGYGYTF	TRBD1	TRBV5-6	TRBJ1-2	NA
TGTGCCAGCAGCCAATTGAGCGGGAACACTGAAGCTTTCTTT	CASSQLSGNTEAFF	NA	TRBV3-1	TRBJ1-1	once
TGTGCCAGCAAGCGGGAGGGCGAAGTAGATACGCAGTATTTT	CASKREGEVDTQYF	TRBD2	TRBV12-3/TRBV12-4	TRBJ2-3	few
TGCGCCAGCAGCCCTGAACAGGGGGCTTGGGAGACCCAGTACTTC	CASSPEQGAWETQYF	TRBD1	TRBV5-1	TRBJ2-5	NA
TGCGCCAGCAGCCCACAGGGACCTCTCGGTGGCTACACCTTC	CASSPQGPLGGYTF	NA	TRBV5-1	TRBJ1-2	NA
TGTGCCAGCGGCCGGGGGGTAGAAGAGACCCAGTACTTC	CASGRGVEETQYF	TRBD2	TRBV6-2/TRBV6-3	TRBJ2-5	NA
TGTGCCAGCAGCTTAATGAGGGATGGTGAGCAGTTCTTC	CASSLMRDGEQFF	NA	TRBV7-9	TRBJ2-1	many
TGTGCCAGCAGCTTGATAACGGCAGCGGACCACGAGCAGTACTTC	CASSLITAADHEQYF	NA	TRBV5-5	TRBJ2-7	NA
TGTGCCAGCAGCATCCAGGGGGCAAGCACTGAAGCTTTCTTT	CASSIQGASTEAFF	TRBD1	TRBV7-2	TRBJ1-1	NA
TGTGCCAGCAGTGAAGCGCTGGGGGGGAAAGAGACCCAGTACTTC	CASSEALGGKETQYF	TRBD2	TRBV6-1	TRBJ2-5	NA
TGTGCCAGCAGCTTAGGTTGGGGGACCCAGTACTTC	CASSLGWGTQYF	NA	TRBV7-2	TRBJ2-5	NA
TGCGCCAGCAGCTTGATCCAGGGGGCTATCGGGGAGCTGTTTTTT	CASSLIQGAIGELFF	TRBD1	TRBV5-1	TRBJ2-2	many
TGCAGTGCGGGGGGCACTAGCTTTCGTCCAGATACGCAGTATTTT	CSAGGTSFRPDTQYF	NA	TRBV20-1	TRBJ2-3	few
TGTGCCAGCAGCTTAGCTCGGGGGCAAGGCTATGGCTACACCTTC	CASSLARGQGYGYTF	NA	TRBV7-9	TRBJ1-2	many
TGTGCCAGCAGCCTGTTAGGGGACAGGGTCTACGAGCAGTACTTC	CASSLLGDRVYEQYF	TRBD1	TRBV3-1	TRBJ2-7	few
TGCGCCAGCAGCAGTACGGCCGCTGCCAACGTCCTGACTTTC	CASSSTAAANVLTF	NA	TRBV5-1	TRBJ2-6	NA
TGCTCTCCCTTTAAGGTAGCCAAAAACATTCAGTACTTC	CSPFKVAKNIQYF	NA	TRBV20-1	TRBJ2-4	NA
TGCAGTGCTACAACTAGCGGGAAATACAATGAGCAGTTCTTC	CSATTSGKYNEQFF	TRBD2	TRBV20-1	TRBJ2-1	NA
TGTGCCACCAGCAGGGCCGGGACAGGCAACGTCCTGACTTTC	CATSRAGTGNVLTF	TRBD1	TRBV15	TRBJ2-6	NA
TGCAGTGCTAGAAGGTTTCCGTCGGGGGACTACTACGAGCAGTACTTC	CSARRFPSGDYYEQYF	TRBD2	TRBV20-1	TRBJ2-7	few
TGTGCCAGCAGCTTAGGCCCAGGGATCGGCACAGATACGCAGTATTTT	CASSLGPGIGTDTQYF	NA	TRBV7-3	TRBJ2-3	NA
TGTGCCAGCAGTCGTAGCAGTGAGCAGTTCTTC	CASSRSSEQFF	NA	TRBV12-3/TRBV12-4	TRBJ2-1	many
TGTGCCAGCAGAAGAACTTTCGAGAACTATGGCTACACCTTC	CASRRTFENYGYTF	NA	TRBV27	TRBJ1-2	NA
TGTGCCAGCAGCATAGGACAGCATAGCAATCAGCCCCAGCATTTT	CASSIGQHSNQPQHF	NA	TRBV11-2	TRBJ1-5	many
TGTGCCAGCAGTATAGCGGGACTCTTAAATGAGCAGTTCTTC	CASSIAGLLNEQFF	TRBD2	TRBV7-9	TRBJ2-1	NA
TGTGCCAGCAGCCCCGGGACTTACAATGAGCAGTTCTTC	CASSPGTYNEQFF	NA	TRBV7-2	TRBJ2-1	many
TGTGCCAGCAGTTACAGGATCATGAACACTGAAGCTTTCTTT	CASSYRIMNTEAFF	NA	TRBV6-5	TRBJ1-1	NA
TGTGCCAGCAGTTTATCACCGGGGATCTACGAGCAGTACTTC	CASSLSPGIYEQYF	NA	TRBV27	TRBJ2-7	few
TGCGCCAGCAGCCAAGACGGAGCGGGAGCAGGAACCACAGATACGCAGTATTTT	CASSQDGAGAGTTDTQYF	TRBD2	TRBV4-3	TRBJ2-3	few
TGCGCCAGCAGCTTGGCCGGGACACCAGATACGCAGTATTTT	CASSLAGTPDTQYF	NA	TRBV5-1	TRBJ2-3	many
TGTGCCATCAGTGAGCCGGGGACTAGCGGGAGAAGTGAGCAGTTCTTC	CAISEPGTSGRSEQFF	TRBD2	TRBV10-3	TRBJ2-1	NA
TGTGCCAGCAGCCTCCATCGAGAGTATCAGTACTTC	CASSLHREYQYF	NA	TRBV7-8	TRBJ2-7	few
TGTGCCAGCAGTGACTCGCGGGGGGGCACAGATACGCAGTATTTT	CASSDSRGGTDTQYF	TRBD2	TRBV6-4	TRBJ2-3	many
TGTGCCAGCAGTTGGGGACCCTACAATGAGCAGTTCTTC	CASSWGPYNEQFF	NA	TRBV27	TRBJ2-1	NA
TGTGCCAGCAGTTATGAGCGGGGTTTTGCGCAGTACTTC	CASSYERGFAQYF	TRBD2	TRBV6-2/TRBV6-3	TRBJ2-7	NA
TGCAGCGTTAGGACAGGGGGCTACCAAGAGACCCAGTACTTC	CSVRTGGYQETQYF	TRBD1	TRBV29-1	TRBJ2-5	NA
TGTGCCAGCAGCCGACCGGACGATAATTCACCCCTCCACTTT	CASSRPDDNSPLHF	NA	TRBV7-2	TRBJ1-6	many
TGCGCCAGCAGCACTCGAGTCGGCGGGACATCCCTGAGCACAGATACGCAGTATTTT	CASSTRVGGTSLSTDTQYF	NA	TRBV5-1	TRBJ2-3	few
TGTGCCAGCAGCACCAGGTCGGGGACAGGGGGCACTGAAGCTTTCTTT	CASSTRSGTGGTEAFF	TRBD1	TRBV7-2	TRBJ1-1	NA
TGCGCCAGCAGCTCAGGGACAGATCCTGAAAAACTGTTTTTT	CASSSGTDPEKLFF	TRBD1	TRBV5-1	TRBJ1-4	NA